This TCR beta chain was captured by sequencing in a study of radiation and T cells in renal cell carcinoma. Generated by immunoSEQ multiplex PCR, the TCRdb table keeps only in-frame clones and is missing some. This sample has approximately 94,000 clones, with 82% found just once. Time point described: baseline pretreatment blood. Treatment meaning: 15 Gy SBRT to primary tumor, nephrectomy 4 weeks later. Radiation-treated patients gave blood at baseline, week 2 and week 4. The V segment lost 5 bases and the J segment 1 base; nucleotides outside the gene matches: 8. There are 15 residues in the CDR3. Germline-derived CDR1 and CDR2 are LNHDA and SQIVND (reference sequence). A remark on this clone: The antigen remains undetermined.

Study findings and constraints: No pretreatment tumor biopsies were available for baseline clonotypes.

This receptor was identified in a man between 60 and 75 years old with renal cell carcinoma. The sequencing here drew on blood, taken from a patient whose treatment included radiotherapy and nephrectomy. The chain is built from TRBV19 and TRBJ2-7; TRBD1 agrees at 7 bases. CDR3 sequence reads: CASSHGTDNSYEQYF. In DNA form, the CDR3 reads TGTGCCAGTAGTCACGGGACAGATAATTCCTACGAGCAGTACTTC.